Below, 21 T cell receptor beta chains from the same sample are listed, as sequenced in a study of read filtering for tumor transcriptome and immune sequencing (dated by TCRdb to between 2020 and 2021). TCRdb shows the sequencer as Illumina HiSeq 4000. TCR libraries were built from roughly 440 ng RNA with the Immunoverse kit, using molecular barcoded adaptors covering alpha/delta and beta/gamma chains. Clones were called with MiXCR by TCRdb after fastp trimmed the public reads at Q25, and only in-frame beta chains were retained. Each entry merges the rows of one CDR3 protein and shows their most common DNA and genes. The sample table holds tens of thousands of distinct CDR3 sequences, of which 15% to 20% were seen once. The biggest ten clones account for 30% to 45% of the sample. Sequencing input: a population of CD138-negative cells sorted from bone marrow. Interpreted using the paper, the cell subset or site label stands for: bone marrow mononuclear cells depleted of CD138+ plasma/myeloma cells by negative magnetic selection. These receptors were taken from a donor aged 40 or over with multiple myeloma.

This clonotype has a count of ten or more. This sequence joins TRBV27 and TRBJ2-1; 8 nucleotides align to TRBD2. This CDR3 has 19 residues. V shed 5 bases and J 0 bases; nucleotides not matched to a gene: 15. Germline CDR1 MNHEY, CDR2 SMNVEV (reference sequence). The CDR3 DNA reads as TGTGCCAGCAGTCCAACGCCACCCGGGACTAGAAGCTCCTACAATGAGCAGTTCTTC. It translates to CASSPTPPGTRSSYNEQFF.

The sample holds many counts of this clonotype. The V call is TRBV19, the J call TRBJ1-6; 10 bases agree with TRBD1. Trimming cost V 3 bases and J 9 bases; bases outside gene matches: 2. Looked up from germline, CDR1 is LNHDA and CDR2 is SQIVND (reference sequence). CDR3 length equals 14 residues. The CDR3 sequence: CASSMTGGSSPLHF. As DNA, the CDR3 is TGTGCCAGTAGTATGACAGGGGGCTCTTCACCCCTCCACTTT.

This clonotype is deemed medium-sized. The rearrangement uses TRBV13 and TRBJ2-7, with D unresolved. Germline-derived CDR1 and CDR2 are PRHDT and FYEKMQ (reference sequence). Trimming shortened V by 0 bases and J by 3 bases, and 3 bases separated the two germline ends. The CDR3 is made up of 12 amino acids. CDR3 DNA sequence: TGTGCCAGCAGCTTAGGGCTCTACGAGCAGTACTTC. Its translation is CASSLGLYEQYF.

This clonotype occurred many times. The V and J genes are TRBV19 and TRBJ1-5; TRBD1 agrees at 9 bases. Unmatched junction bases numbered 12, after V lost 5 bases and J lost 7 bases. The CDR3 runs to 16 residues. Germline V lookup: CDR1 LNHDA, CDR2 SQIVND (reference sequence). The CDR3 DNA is TGTGCCAGTAGTCCCCGAGGACAGGGGAAGAGGCAGCCCCAGCATTTT. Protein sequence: CASSPRGQGKRQPQHF.

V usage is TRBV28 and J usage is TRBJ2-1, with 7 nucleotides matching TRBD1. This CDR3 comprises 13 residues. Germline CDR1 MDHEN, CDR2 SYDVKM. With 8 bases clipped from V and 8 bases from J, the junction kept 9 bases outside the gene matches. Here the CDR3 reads CASGRQGADEQFF. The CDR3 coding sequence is TGTGCCAGCGGGAGACAGGGAGCGGATGAGCAGTTCTTC.

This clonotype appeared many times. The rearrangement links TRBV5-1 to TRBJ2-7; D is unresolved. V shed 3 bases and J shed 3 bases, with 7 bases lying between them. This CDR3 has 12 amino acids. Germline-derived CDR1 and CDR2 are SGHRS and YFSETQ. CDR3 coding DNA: TGCGCCAGCAGCTCCAATGGCTACGAGCAGTACTTC. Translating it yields CASSSNGYEQYF.

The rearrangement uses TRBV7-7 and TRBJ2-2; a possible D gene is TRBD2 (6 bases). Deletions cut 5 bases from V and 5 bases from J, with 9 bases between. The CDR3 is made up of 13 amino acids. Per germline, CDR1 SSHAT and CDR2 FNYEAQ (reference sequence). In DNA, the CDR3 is TGTGCCAGCAGCCCGGGAGAGACCGGGGAGCTGTTTTTT. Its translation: CASSPGETGELFF.

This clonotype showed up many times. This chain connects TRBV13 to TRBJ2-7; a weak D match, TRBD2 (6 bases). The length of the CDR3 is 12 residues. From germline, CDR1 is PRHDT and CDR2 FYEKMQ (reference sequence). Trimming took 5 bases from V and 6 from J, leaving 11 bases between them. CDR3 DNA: TGTGCCAGCAGCCTTGGGGGGTTCGAGCAGTACTTC. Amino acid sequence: CASSLGGFEQYF.

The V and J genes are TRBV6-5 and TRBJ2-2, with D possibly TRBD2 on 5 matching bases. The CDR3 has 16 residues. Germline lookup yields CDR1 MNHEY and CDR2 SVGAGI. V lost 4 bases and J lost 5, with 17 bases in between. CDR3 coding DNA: TGTGCCAGCAGTTGGAGTCTCGCGGGTGGTACCGGGGAGCTGTTTTTT. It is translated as CASSWSLAGGTGELFF.

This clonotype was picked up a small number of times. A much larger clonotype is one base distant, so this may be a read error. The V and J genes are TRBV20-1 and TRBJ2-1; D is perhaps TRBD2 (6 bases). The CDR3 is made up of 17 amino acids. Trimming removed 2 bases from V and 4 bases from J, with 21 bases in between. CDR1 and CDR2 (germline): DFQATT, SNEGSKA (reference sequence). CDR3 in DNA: TGCAGTGCTAGACCGGTACCGCGGGGCGCCGGGTACAATGAGCAGTTCTTC. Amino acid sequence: CSARPVPRGAGYNEQFF.

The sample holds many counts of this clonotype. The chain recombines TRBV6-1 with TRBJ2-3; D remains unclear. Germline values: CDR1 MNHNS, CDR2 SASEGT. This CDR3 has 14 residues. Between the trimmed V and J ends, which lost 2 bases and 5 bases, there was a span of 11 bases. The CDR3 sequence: CASSESGFQDTQYF. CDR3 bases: TGTGCCAGCAGTGAAAGTGGCTTCCAAGATACGCAGTATTTT.

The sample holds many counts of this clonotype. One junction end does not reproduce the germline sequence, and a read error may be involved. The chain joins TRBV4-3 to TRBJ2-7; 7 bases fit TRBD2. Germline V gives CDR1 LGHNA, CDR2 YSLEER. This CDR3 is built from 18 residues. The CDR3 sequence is CASSKEPGLQSSSYEQYF. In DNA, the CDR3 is TGCGCCAGCAGCAAAGAGCCGGGACTACAATCGAGCTCCTACGAGCAGTACTTC.

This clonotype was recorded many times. The CDR3 loop is CSVVKGTGSDTQYF. For the CDR3, the DNA is TGCAGCGTTGTAAAGGGGACGGGGTCAGATACGCAGTATTTT. This chain links TRBV29-1 with TRBJ2-3; tentatively, D is TRBD1 or TRBD2 (5 bases each). In germline, CDR1 is SQVTM, CDR2 ANQGSEA. The CDR3 covers 14 residues. Trimming pared 4 bases from V and 4 bases from J, leaving 15 bases between.

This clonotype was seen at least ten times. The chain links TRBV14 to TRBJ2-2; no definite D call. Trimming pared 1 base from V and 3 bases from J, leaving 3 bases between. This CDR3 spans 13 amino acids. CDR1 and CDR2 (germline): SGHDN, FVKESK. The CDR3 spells CASSQVHTGELFF. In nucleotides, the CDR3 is TGTGCCAGCAGCCAAGTTCACACCGGGGAGCTGTTTTTT.

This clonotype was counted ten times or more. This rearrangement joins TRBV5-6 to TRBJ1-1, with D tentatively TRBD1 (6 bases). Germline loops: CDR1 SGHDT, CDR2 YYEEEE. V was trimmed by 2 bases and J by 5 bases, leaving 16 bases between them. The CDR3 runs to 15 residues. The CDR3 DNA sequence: TGTGCCAGCAGCTTTTACGGGGGCGAGGGGACTGAAGCTTTCTTT. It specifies CASSFYGGEGTEAFF.

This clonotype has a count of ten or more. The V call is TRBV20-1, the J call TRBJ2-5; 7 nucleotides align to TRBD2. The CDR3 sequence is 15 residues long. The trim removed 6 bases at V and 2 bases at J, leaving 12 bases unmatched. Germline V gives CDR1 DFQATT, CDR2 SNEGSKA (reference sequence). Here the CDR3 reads CSARSLADIQETQYF. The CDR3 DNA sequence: TGCAGTGCAAGATCCCTAGCGGATATACAAGAGACCCAGTACTTC.

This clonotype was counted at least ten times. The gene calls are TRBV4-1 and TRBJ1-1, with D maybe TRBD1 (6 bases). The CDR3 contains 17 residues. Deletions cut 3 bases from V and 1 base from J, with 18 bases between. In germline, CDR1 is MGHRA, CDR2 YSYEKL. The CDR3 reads CASSQTTGTPKNTEAFF. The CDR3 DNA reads TGCGCCAGCAGCCAGACGACCGGGACACCGAAGAACACTGAAGCTTTCTTT.

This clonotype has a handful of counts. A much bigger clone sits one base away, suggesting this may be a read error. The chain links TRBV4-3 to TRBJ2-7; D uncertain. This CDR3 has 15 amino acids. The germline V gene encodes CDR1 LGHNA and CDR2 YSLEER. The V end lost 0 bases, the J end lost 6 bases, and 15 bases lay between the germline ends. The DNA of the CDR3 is TGCGCCAGCAGCCAAGATTCGAGGTTTGGTGGCGAGCAGTACTTC. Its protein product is CASSQDSRFGGEQYF.

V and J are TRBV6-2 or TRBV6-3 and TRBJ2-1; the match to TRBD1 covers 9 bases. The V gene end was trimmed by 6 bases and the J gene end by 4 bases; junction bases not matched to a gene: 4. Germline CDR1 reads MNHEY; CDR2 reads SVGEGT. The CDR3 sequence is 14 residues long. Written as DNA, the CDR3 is TGTGCCAGCAGGAGACAGGGGGTTTACAATGAGCAGTTCTTC. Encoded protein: CASRRQGVYNEQFF.

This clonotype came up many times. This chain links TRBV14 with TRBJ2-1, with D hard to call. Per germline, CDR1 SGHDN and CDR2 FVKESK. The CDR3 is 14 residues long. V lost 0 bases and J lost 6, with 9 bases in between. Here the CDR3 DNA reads TGTGCCAGCAGCCAAGATGTCGTAGGCAATGAGCAGTTCTTC. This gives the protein CASSQDVVGNEQFF.

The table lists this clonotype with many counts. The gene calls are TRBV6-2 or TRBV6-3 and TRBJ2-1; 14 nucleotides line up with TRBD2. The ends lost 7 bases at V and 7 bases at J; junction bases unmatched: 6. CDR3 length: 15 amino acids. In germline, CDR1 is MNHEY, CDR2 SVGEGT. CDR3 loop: CASTAGTSGRNEQFF. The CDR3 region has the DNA TGTGCCAGCACCGCCGGGACTAGCGGGAGAAATGAGCAGTTCTTC.